The TCR beta chain under discussion was sequenced for a study of cytomegalovirus exposure and HLA in healthy donors. Germline CDR1 and CDR2: MRHNA and SNTAGT. The CDR3 sequence is 15 residues long. Germline trimming cut 4 bases from V and 4 bases from J; bases unmatched to any gene: 0. Concerning this clone: Other nucleotide sequences in the sample specify the same CDR3.

13 Jbeta primers and 60 Vbeta primers were used for the PCR. Libraries were prepared by immunoSEQ multiplex PCR; TCRdb keeps only in-frame clonotypes and omits some of them. The repertoire consists of around 130,000 clones, with about 9.4% occurring once and the leading ten covering 5% to 6.5%. This chain uses TRBV6-4 with TRBJ2-3, with 15 nucleotides matching TRBD2. The sequence was collected from a woman aged 40 to 55 in good health and CMV-seropositive. Sample: PBMCs. The CDR3 DNA reads TGTGCCAGCAGTGGGACTAGCGGGGGGGCAGATACGCAGTATTTT. Amino acids: CASSGTSGGADTQYF.